The 18 T cell receptor beta chains given below trace back to one sample, sequenced in a study of long-term antiretroviral therapy in people with HIV. With survey level as its setting, the immunoSEQ assay was v3.0. TCRdb keeps only in-frame clones here, not all; method: immunoSEQ multiplex PCR. Of some 14,000 clones in the sample, more than 65% were seen once. The sample here was unsorted PBMCs, taken 0.4 years after starting antiretroviral therapy. Receptors originate from a man aged 30 to 39 with HIV.

The CDR3 DNA sequence: TGTGCCACCAGTTACAGAACGAACACTGAAGCTTTCTTT. Encoded protein: CATSYRTNTEAFF. The chain recombines TRBV15 with TRBJ1-1; the D is unclear. The V end was cut by 6 bases, the J end by 1 base, with 9 bases between. This CDR3 region has 13 residues. CDR1 and CDR2 from the germline V gene are LNHNV and YYDKDF (reference sequence).

The chain is built from TRBV12-5 and TRBJ1-1; TRBD1 might be the D (5 bases). Germline lookup yields CDR1 LGHNT and CDR2 FRNRAP. The CDR3 sequence is 15 residues long. The V end was cut by 3 bases, the J end by 5 bases, with 16 bases between. The CDR3: CASGFTQGKGTEAFF. CDR3 DNA sequence: TGTGCTAGTGGTTTTACCCAGGGTAAAGGGACTGAAGCTTTCTTT.

V and J are TRBV27 and TRBJ2-7; 9 bases map to TRBD1. Germline V gene lookup returns CDR1 MNHEY and CDR2 SMNVEV (reference sequence). J lost 3 bases, V lost 10 bases, and 4 bases had no gene match. The CDR3 has 12 residues. DNA for the CDR3: TGTGCCACCTCGACAGGGGGCTACGAGCAGTACTTC. It encodes CATSTGGYEQYF.

The rearrangement joins TRBV7-2 to TRBJ1-5; D remains ambiguous. V lost 5 bases, J lost 1 base, and 18 bases lay in between. This CDR3 is 17 amino acids long. From germline, CDR1 is SGHTA and CDR2 FQGNSA. The CDR3 loop is CASSPGEGGGSNQPQHF. The CDR3 DNA reads TGTGCCAGCAGCCCTGGGGAGGGAGGAGGGAGCAATCAGCCCCAGCATTTT.

The chain combines TRBV18 with TRBJ2-1, with unresolved D. The CDR3 has 16 amino acids. Germline V gene lookup returns CDR1 KGHSH and CDR2 LQKENI. V lost 1 base and J lost 10, with 20 bases in between. The DNA for the CDR3 is TGTGCCAGCTCACCACTATCAGTGGCTTCCCCCAAAGAGCAGTTCTTC. This codes for CASSPLSVASPKEQFF.

This clone came up a few times. The rearrangement links TRBV6-5 to TRBJ1-4, with 8 bases matching TRBD1. V shed 6 bases and J 8 bases; nucleotides not matched to a gene: 8. The CDR3 extends over 14 amino acids. Germline V gene sequence: CDR1 MNHEY, CDR2 SVGAGI. The chain's CDR3 is CASRQGAPWEKLFF. CDR3 nucleotides: TGTGCCAGCAGGCAGGGGGCTCCATGGGAAAAACTGTTTTTT.

The V gene is TRBV28, the J gene TRBJ2-7, with D hard to call. V lost 5 bases, J lost 2 bases, and 7 bases lay in between. Germline CDR1 reads MDHEN; CDR2 reads SYDVKM. The CDR3 loop spans 12 amino acids. Written as DNA, the CDR3 is TGTGCCAGCAGTGACGGCCCCTACGAGCAGTACTTC. The encoded protein is CASSDGPYEQYF.

This chain connects TRBV10-2 to TRBJ2-1; D ambiguous. The CDR3 consists of 13 residues. V was cut by 0 bases and J by 10 bases, with 10 bases left in between. The germline gives CDR1 WSHSY, CDR2 SAAADI. DNA of the CDR3: TGCGCCAGCAGTGAGTCGATTCAAGGGGAGCAGTTCTTC. This sequence encodes CASSESIQGEQFF.

The table lists this clone with a few counts. V and J are TRBV19 and TRBJ2-6; D not resolved. The germline CDR1 and CDR2 sequences are LNHDA and SQIVND (reference sequence). Trimming cost V 6 bases and J 1 base, with 4 bases left between them. This CDR3 is built from 13 residues. CDR3 region: CASSLSGANVLTF. The CDR3 DNA reads TGTGCCAGTAGCCTGTCTGGGGCCAACGTCCTGACTTTC.

V usage is TRBV7-2 and J usage is TRBJ1-1, with 10 bases fitting TRBD1. Per germline, CDR1 SGHTA and CDR2 FQGNSA. V gave up 7 bases and J gave up 6 bases; unmatched junction bases: 8. CDR3 length: 14 amino acids. CDR3 sequence (DNA): TGTGCCAGCACCGCTCCGGGACAGGGGCCTGAAGCTTTCTTT. Its translation is CASTAPGQGPEAFF.

The CDR3, as DNA: TGTGCCATCACCGAACAGGGGGCAAGTGGCTACACCTTC. Its translation is CAITEQGASGYTF. The gene calls are TRBV10-3 and TRBJ1-2; 9 nucleotides agree with TRBD1. The CDR3 has 13 residues. Trimming cost V 7 bases and J 7 bases; bases outside gene matches: 7. The germline CDR1 and CDR2 sequences are ENHRY and SYGVKD.

The chain is built from TRBV21-1 and TRBJ2-5; the table's D call, TRBD1, was not checked against the DNA. TRBV21-1 is assigned pseudogene status. This CDR3 has 15 amino acids. The CDR3 region is CASSKGPGAKETQYF. CDR3 nucleotide sequence: TGTGCCAGCAGCAAAGGCCCAGGGGCGAAAGAGACCCAGTACTTC.

V and J are TRBV4-3 and TRBJ1-2; D might be TRBD1 (6 bases). The V end was cut by 1 base, the J end by 0 bases, with 9 bases between. Germline CDR1 is LGHNA and CDR2 is YSLEER. This CDR3 is 15 amino acids long. The CDR3 sequence: CASSQGQGSNYGYTF. In nucleotides, the CDR3 is TGCGCCAGCAGCCAAGGTCAGGGGTCTAACTATGGCTACACCTTC.

The V call is TRBV6-5, the J call TRBJ1-5; D remains unclear. Germline V gene sequence: CDR1 MNHEY, CDR2 SVGAGI. CDR3 length: 15 residues. Trimming pared 6 bases from V and 0 bases from J, leaving 12 bases between. The DNA of the CDR3 is TGTGCCAGCAGGGCGCCAGGATCTAGCAATCAGCCCCAGCATTTT. Its protein product is CASRAPGSSNQPQHF.

This clone was counted once. This chain connects TRBV18 to TRBJ2-5; D possibly corresponds to TRBD1 (6 bases). Looked up from germline, CDR1 is KGHSH and CDR2 is LQKENI. The CDR3 consists of 16 residues. Between the trimmed V and J ends, which lost 0 bases and 4 bases, there was a span of 15 bases. CDR3 amino acids: CASSPPLGQGTETQYF. CDR3 coding DNA: TGTGCCAGCTCACCACCTCTGGGACAAGGGACAGAGACCCAGTACTTC.

The chain combines TRBV5-1 with TRBJ2-7; 8 bases are a match to TRBD1. In germline, CDR1 is SGHRS, CDR2 YFSETQ. The V segment lost 0 bases and the J segment 2 bases; nucleotides outside the gene matches: 4. The CDR3 runs 15 residues. DNA for the CDR3: TGCGCCAGCAGCTTGGGCGGGACAGGCCCCTACGAGCAGTACTTC. This translates into CASSLGGTGPYEQYF.

CDR3 bases: TGTGCCAGCAGCCCTGGACTAGCCGGGAGAGTGGTAGAGACCCAGTACTTC. Translated, it gives CASSPGLAGRVVETQYF. The rearrangement links TRBV7-2 to TRBJ2-5; 8 bases fit TRBD2. The CDR3 consists of 17 residues. After removal of 5 bases from V and 4 bases from J, the junction contained 15 bases not matched to a gene. Germline loops: CDR1 SGHTA, CDR2 FQGNSA. The full variable domain, rest sourced from reference TRBV7-2 and TRBJ2-5, is GAGVSQSPSNKVTEKGKDVELRCDPISGHTALYWYRQSLGQGLEFLIYFQGNSAPDKSGLPSDRFSAERTGGSVSTLTIQRTQQEDSAVYLCASSPGLAGRVVETQYFGPGTRLLVL.

The rearrangement joins TRBV28 to TRBJ1-3; D not resolved. V was clipped by 6 bases and J by 2 bases, with 5 bases between them. Germline values: CDR1 MDHEN, CDR2 SYDVKM. This CDR3 region has 12 residues. The CDR3 reads CASSPTGNTIYF. In DNA form, the CDR3 reads TGTGCCAGCAGCCCCACTGGAAACACCATATATTTT.